Below, 6 T cell receptor beta chains from the same sample are listed, as sequenced in a study of monozygotic twins with inflammatory bowel disease. TCRdb reanalyzed the 5' RACE reads and collapses them to one entry per CDR3 protein, without DNA. The sample has around 200,000 distinct CDR3 sequences. Sequences were obtained from blood. The receptors were gathered from a human donor with ulcerative colitis or Crohn's disease, or a healthy co-twin of an affected twin (not recorded which).

The rearrangement uses TRBV18 and TRBJ1-3. Germline V gene lookup returns CDR1 KGHSH and CDR2 LQKENI. This CDR3 region has 14 residues. The CDR3 loop is CASTRQGSGNTIYF.

This chain uses TRBV7-3 with TRBJ2-5; the TRBD1 assignment by TCRdb is unverifiable without DNA. The CDR3 totals 14 residues. Germline CDR1 reads SGHTA; CDR2 reads FQGTGA. CDR3: CASSPQGESETQYF. The variable domain in full, completed from reference TRBV7-3 and TRBJ2-5, reads GAGVSQTPSNKVTEKGKYVELRCDPISGHTALYWYRQSLGQGPEFLIYFQGTGAADDSGLPNDRFFAVRPEGSVSTLKIQRTERGDSAVYLCASSPQGESETQYFGPGTRLLVL.

The V call is TRBV19, the J call TRBJ2-1; TCRdb lists TRBD1, though no DNA is available to test this call. Per germline, CDR1 LNHDA and CDR2 SQIVND (reference sequence). The CDR3 covers 17 residues. CDR3 sequence reads: CASSPRLAGGHDNEQFF.

The chain joins TRBV18 to TRBJ2-1; with no DNA, the TCRdb D assignment of TRBD1 cannot be verified. This CDR3 is 15 amino acids long. Germline loops: CDR1 KGHSH, CDR2 LQKENI. The CDR3: CASSPEGWTYNEQFF.

The chain carries TRBV5-1 and TRBJ2-1. Germline CDR1 SGHRS, CDR2 YFSETQ. The CDR3 contains 14 residues. The CDR3 is CASSLVQEGNEQFF. The variable domain in full, completed from reference TRBV5-1 and TRBJ2-1, reads KAGVTQTPRYLIKTRGQQVTLSCSPISGHRSVSWYQQTPGQGLQFLFEYFSETQRNKGNFPGRFSGRQFSNSRSEMNVSTLELGDSALYLCASSLVQEGNEQFFGPGTRLTVL.

The rearrangement links TRBV18 to TRBJ1-4; TCRdb returns TRBD1, unconfirmable since there is no DNA. The CDR3 runs 15 residues. Germline CDR1 reads KGHSH; CDR2 reads LQKENI. CDR3 region: CASSPRTGSNEKLFF.